The 26 T cell receptor beta chains presented below share a single source sample, sequenced in a study of cytomegalovirus exposure and HLA in healthy donors (dated by TCRdb to about 2017). Library creation used the immunoSEQ multiplex PCR assay. A mixture of 60 forward primers for TCR Vbeta segments and 13 reverse primers for TCR Jbeta segments was used in the multiplex PCR. TCRdb re-hosts the immuneACCESS table, in-frame sequences only. Its copies lack some clones; in the studies checked, an unresolved V gene accounts for under half of them, and the cause for the rest is not known. This sample has a few hundred thousand clones in its table, and 70% to 80% of those were observed once. The ten largest clones capture less than 3.5% of the sample. Source material: PBMCs. The origin of the receptors is a woman aged 60-75 years in good health and CMV-seropositive.

The genes are TRBV6-4 and TRBJ2-6, with 12 bases matching TRBD1. CDR3 length: 17 amino acids. V lost 3 bases, J lost 4 bases, and 4 bases stayed unmatched. CDR1 and CDR2 from the germline V gene are MRHNA and SNTAGT. The CDR3 loop reads CASSEGTGGTGANVLTF. In nucleotides, the CDR3 is TGTGCCAGCAGTGAGGGGACAGGGGGCACAGGGGCCAACGTCCTGACTTTC.

The chain is built from TRBV15 and TRBJ1-5, with TRBD1 identical over 8 bases. Germline lookup yields CDR1 LNHNV and CDR2 YYDKDF (reference sequence). This CDR3 comprises 16 residues. V gave up 2 bases and J gave up 4 bases; unmatched junction bases: 7. Written as DNA, the CDR3 is TGTGCCACCAGCAGATACCCGGGACAGGTTAATCAGCCCCAGCATTTT. Translation: CATSRYPGQVNQPQHF.

The chain combines TRBV2 with TRBJ2-1; 9 bases match TRBD2. This CDR3 contains 15 residues. V lost 5 bases, J lost 0 bases, and 2 bases stayed unmatched. The V gene's germline CDR1 is SNHLY and CDR2 FYNNEI. The CDR3 protein is CASSLSGSSYNEQFF. CDR3 coding DNA: TGTGCCAGCAGTCTTAGCGGGAGCTCCTACAATGAGCAGTTCTTC.

V is TRBV6-5 and J is TRBJ2-7, with 14 bases matching TRBD2. This CDR3 contains 15 residues. J gave up 4 bases and V 4 bases, and 3 bases lay outside the gene matches. CDR1 and CDR2 from the germline V gene are MNHEY and SVGAGI. The chain's CDR3 is CASSSRLAGGYEQYF. Written as DNA, the CDR3 is TGTGCCAGCAGTTCTCGACTAGCGGGAGGGTACGAGCAGTACTTC.

The chain couples TRBV5-1 to TRBJ2-3; 13 nucleotides match TRBD2. The CDR3 consists of 18 residues. From germline, CDR1 is SGHRS and CDR2 YFSETQ. J gave up 1 base and V 3 bases, and 8 bases lay outside the gene matches. In DNA form, the CDR3 reads TGCGCCAGCAGCTCGAAAGGACTAGCGGGAGCAGGCACAGATACGCAGTATTTT. It is translated as CASSSKGLAGAGTDTQYF.

The chain uses TRBV9 and TRBJ1-2; maybe TRBD1 (5 bases). The V end lost 0 bases, the J end lost 4 bases, and 13 bases lay between the germline ends. This CDR3 is built from 15 residues. Germline V gene lookup returns CDR1 SGDLS and CDR2 YYNGEE. CDR3 in DNA: TGTGCCAGCAGCGTAGGGGGGGGAAGCGCCTATGGCTACACCTTC. The encoded protein is CASSVGGGSAYGYTF.

The chain couples TRBV4-3 to TRBJ2-3; D possibly corresponds to TRBD2 (7 bases). The CDR3 is 16 amino acids. Trimming shortened V by 4 bases and J by 1 base, and 15 bases separated the two germline ends. Germline CDR1 and CDR2: LGHNA and YSLEER. CDR3 region: CASSLGGLAGTDTQYF. CDR3 nucleotide sequence: TGCGCCAGCAGCCTCGGGGGGCTAGCTGGCACAGATACGCAGTATTTT.

The V and J genes are TRBV30 and TRBJ1-2; D gene ambiguous. V was shortened by 1 base and J by 4 bases, with 7 bases between the two germline ends. The CDR3 spans 12 residues. Looked up from germline, CDR1 is GTSNPN and CDR2 is SVGIG (reference sequence). This CDR3 reads CAWSGQSYGYTF. The CDR3 region has the DNA TGTGCCTGGAGTGGGCAGTCCTATGGCTACACCTTC.

This clone occurred a few times. This chain joins TRBV10-3 and TRBJ2-3; 7 nucleotides match TRBD2. This CDR3 spans 15 amino acids. CDR1 and CDR2 from the germline V gene are ENHRY and SYGVKD. After removal of 4 bases from V and 3 bases from J, the junction contained 7 bases not matched to a gene. The CDR3 nucleotides are TGTGCCATCAGTGCTAGCGGTATCGGGACAGATACGCAGTATTTT. It encodes CAISASGIGTDTQYF.

The V and J genes are TRBV28 and TRBJ1-5; TRBD1 agrees at 12 bases. There are 17 residues in the CDR3. Per germline, CDR1 MDHEN and CDR2 SYDVKM. V shed 2 bases and J 2 bases; nucleotides not matched to a gene: 4. CDR3 in DNA: TGTGCCAGCAGTTTACAAGGGACAGGGGGCGGCAATCAGCCCCAGCATTTT. This translates into CASSLQGTGGGNQPQHF.

This chain joins TRBV5-1 and TRBJ2-2, with D possibly matching TRBD1 (6 bases). Between the trimmed V and J ends, which lost 2 bases and 2 bases, there was a span of 10 bases. Germline lookup yields CDR1 SGHRS and CDR2 YFSETQ. CDR3 size: 15 residues. The CDR3 bases are TGCGCCAGCAGCTTTGAGGGGGTTAACACCGGGGAGCTGTTTTTT. This sequence encodes CASSFEGVNTGELFF. Looking up the rest from reference TRBV5-1 and TRBJ2-2 gives the full variable domain: KAGVTQTPRYLIKTRGQQVTLSCSPISGHRSVSWYQQTPGQGLQFLFEYFSETQRNKGNFPGRFSGRQFSNSRSEMNVSTLELGDSALYLCASSFEGVNTGELFFGEGSRLTVL.

The CDR3, as DNA: TGTGCCAGCTCACCAGCAGACAGATACGAGCAGTACTTC. Its translation: CASSPADRYEQYF. The chain recombines TRBV18 with TRBJ2-7; D may be TRBD1 (5 bases). CDR1 is KGHSH, CDR2 LQKENI, per germline. V shed 2 bases and J shed 4 bases, with 9 bases lying between them. CDR3 length equals 13 residues.

The chain carries TRBV27 and TRBJ2-7; D is unresolved. Germline CDR1 reads MNHEY; CDR2 reads SMNVEV (reference sequence). V lost 6 bases and J 2 bases, leaving 14 bases between the germline ends. This CDR3 has 14 residues. DNA of the CDR3: TGTGCCAGCAGGTCTCTAGGAATTCCCTACGAGCAGTACTTC. It specifies CASRSLGIPYEQYF.

This clone has only a few counts. V gene TRBV19 combines with J gene TRBJ2-7, with 8 bases aligning to TRBD2. The CDR3 runs 15 residues. Germline trimming cut 3 bases from V and 6 bases from J; bases unmatched to any gene: 10. Germline CDR1 LNHDA, CDR2 SQIVND (reference sequence). DNA for the CDR3: TGTGCCAGTAGTATTAGGGGAGCGGGAGAGACCGAGCAGTACTTC. Amino acids: CASSIRGAGETEQYF.

The chain's CDR3 is CASSQTVSSYNEQFF. The CDR3 region has the DNA TGTGCCAGCAGCCAGACAGTGAGCTCCTACAATGAGCAGTTCTTC. The J gene is TRBJ2-1, the V gene TRBV4-2; tentatively, D is TRBD1 (5 bases). The CDR3 consists of 15 residues. CDR1 and CDR2 (germline): LGHNA, YNFKEQ. Trimming pared 3 bases from V and 0 bases from J, leaving 9 bases between.

This chain links TRBV6-1 with TRBJ1-2, with D possibly TRBD1 on 5 matching bases. Germline V lookup: CDR1 MNHNS, CDR2 SASEGT. Trimming left V 7 bases short and J 8 bases short, with 14 bases between. The CDR3 sequence is 12 residues long. The CDR3 protein is CASTLGLGGYTF. The DNA of the CDR3 is TGTGCCAGCACCCTGGGGCTGGGAGGCTACACCTTC.

V gene TRBV19 combines with J gene TRBJ1-1; a possible D gene is TRBD1 (5 bases). From germline, CDR1 is LNHDA and CDR2 SQIVND (reference sequence). This CDR3 spans 14 amino acids. Trimming pared 5 bases from V and 0 bases from J, leaving 10 bases between. CDR3 sequence reads: CASSHPGLNTEAFF. CDR3 coding DNA: TGTGCCAGTAGTCACCCAGGGTTGAACACTGAAGCTTTCTTT.

The rearrangement links TRBV6-5 to TRBJ2-2, with a possible D match to TRBD1 (6 bases). Germline-derived CDR1 and CDR2 are MNHEY and SVGAGI. The V end was cut by 10 bases, the J end by 8 bases, with 20 bases between. This CDR3 has 14 residues. In DNA, the CDR3 is TGTGCCACCAAGAGGGCAGGGGAAACTGGGGAGCTGTTTTTT. Its protein is CATKRAGETGELFF.

V is TRBV6-1 and J is TRBJ2-7, with a possible D match to TRBD2 (5 bases). Germline CDR1 MNHNS, CDR2 SASEGT. Trimming removed 1 base at V and 0 bases at J, with 13 bases between. The CDR3 sequence is 16 residues long. As DNA, the CDR3 is TGTGCCAGCAGTGAAGAGGAGGTTGCATTCTCCTACGAGCAGTACTTC. Protein product: CASSEEEVAFSYEQYF.

The rearrangement joins TRBV5-1 to TRBJ2-7, with 11 nucleotides matching TRBD1. The junction had 10 bases not matched to a gene; V was cut back by 7 bases and J by 7 bases. Germline CDR1 is SGHRS and CDR2 is YFSETQ. This CDR3 region has 14 residues. CDR3 nucleotide sequence: TGCGCCAGCTCGGTCGGACAGGGGGCGGGAGAGCAGTACTTC. This codes for CASSVGQGAGEQYF.

The chain combines TRBV2 with TRBJ2-5; 7 nucleotides align to TRBD1. Germline-derived CDR1 and CDR2 are SNHLY and FYNNEI. Unmatched junction bases numbered 3, after V lost 6 bases and J lost 2 bases. CDR3 size: 13 residues. CDR3 in DNA: TGTGCCAGCAGCTCAGGGGGACAAGAGACCCAGTACTTC. The encoded protein is CASSSGGQETQYF.

V is TRBV6-6 and J is TRBJ1-5; no clear D gene. Germline lookup yields CDR1 MNHNY and CDR2 SVGAGI (reference sequence). This CDR3 comprises 14 residues. V lost 8 bases to trimming and J lost 2 bases, with 13 bases between them. The CDR3 is CASGGLVGNQPQHF. The CDR3 DNA follows: TGTGCCAGCGGAGGGTTAGTGGGCAATCAGCCCCAGCATTTT.

About this clone itself: Sequence at one end of the junction differs from germline and may be a read error. This chain joins TRBV7-8 and TRBJ1-1; the match to TRBD1 covers 8 bases. The CDR3 totals 15 residues. From germline, CDR1 is SGHVS and CDR2 FQNEAQ. The CDR3 nucleotides read TGTGCCAGCAGCCCCAGCCGACAGGGGAACGCTGAAGCTTTCTTT. This sequence encodes CASSPSRQGNAEAFF.

The rearrangement links TRBV4-2 to TRBJ2-1, with D perhaps matching TRBD2 (5 bases). Trimming removed 0 bases from V and 5 bases from J, with 17 bases in between. Germline V gives CDR1 LGHNA, CDR2 YNFKEQ. The CDR3 spans 17 residues. DNA of the CDR3: TGTGCCAGCAGCCAAGAACCCCTGGTCGGGGAACACAATGAGCAGTTCTTC. Its protein is CASSQEPLVGEHNEQFF.

This chain joins TRBV12-5 and TRBJ1-5, with unresolved D. Trimming left V 3 bases short and J 0 bases short, with 15 bases between. Germline V gives CDR1 LGHNT, CDR2 FRNRAP. The CDR3 spans 17 residues. CDR3 in DNA: TGTGCTAGTGGTTTTGCCTTTGGAGGCTATAGCAATCAGCCCCAGCATTTT. This translates into CASGFAFGGYSNQPQHF.

The gene calls are TRBV4-1 and TRBJ2-3, with D unresolved. The CDR3 runs 15 residues. The V end was cut by 1 base, the J end by 0 bases, with 8 bases between. Germline V gene data show CDR1 as MGHRA and CDR2 as YSYEKL. CDR3 bases: TGCGCCAGCAGCCAAGTGATCGGTAGCACAGATACGCAGTATTTT. Translation gives CASSQVIGSTDTQYF.